One sample yielded the 7 T cell receptor beta chains listed below, sequenced in a study of identical twins. Using its own MiXCR run on the 5' RACE reads, TCRdb lists one record per CDR3 protein. The repertoire holds around 1.7 million distinct CDR3 sequences, more than 30% seen once, with 0.25% to 0.3% in the top ten. Sample: cord blood. These receptors were taken from a newborn girl in good health.

The rearrangement uses TRBV11-2 and TRBJ2-1, with 10 bases lining up with TRBD2. The J call may be incorrect, as the DNA end agrees better with TRBJ2-7. The CDR3 consists of 16 residues. CDR1 and CDR2 from the germline V gene are SGHAT and FQNNGV. The CDR3 sequence: CASSFPAGGLNNEQYF. DNA for the CDR3: TGTGCCAGCAGCTTCCCAGCGGGGGGGCTAAACAATGAGCAGTACTTC.

The V and J genes are TRBV5-1 and TRBJ2-5, with 7 bases that match TRBD2. Germline values: CDR1 SGHRS, CDR2 YFSETQ. J lost 11 bases, V lost 5 bases, and 15 bases had no gene match. This CDR3 has 14 amino acids. CDR3 coding DNA: TGCGCCAGCAGTCAAGCGGGGACTTACCCTGAGCAGTACTTC. Its translation is CASSQAGTYPEQYF. Supplemented by reference TRBV5-1 and TRBJ2-5, the full variable domain reads KAGVTQTPRYLIKTRGQQVTLSCSPISGHRSVSWYQQTPGQGLQFLFEYFSETQRNKGNFPGRFSGRQFSNSRSEMNVSTLELGDSALYLCASSQAGTYPEQYFGPGTRLLVL.

CDR3 nucleotide sequence: TGCAGTGCTAGGGCCGCCGGGCTTAACGAAGCTTTCTTT. It is translated as CSARAAGLNEAFF. This chain links TRBV20-1 with TRBJ1-1; D is undetermined. The CDR3 has 13 amino acids. Germline V gives CDR1 DFQATT, CDR2 SNEGSKA (reference sequence). Trimming cost V 3 bases and J 8 bases, with 16 bases left between them.

The chain recombines TRBV29-1 with TRBJ1-5, with D perhaps TRBD1 (6 bases). CDR1 and CDR2 from the germline V gene are SQVTM and ANQGSEA. The CDR3 totals 13 residues. Trimming took 3 bases from V and 6 from J, leaving 12 bases between them. CDR3 DNA sequence: TGCAGCGTTGAGGTGGGGGCTGGTCAGCCCCAGCATTTT. Its protein product is CSVEVGAGQPQHF. The variable domain in full, completed from reference TRBV29-1 and TRBJ1-5, reads SAVISQKPSRDICQRGTSLTIQCQVDSQVTMMFWYRQQPGQSLTLIATANQGSEATYESGFVIDKFPISRPNLTFSTLTVSNMSPEDSSIYLCSVEVGAGQPQHFGDGTRLSIL.

The gene calls are TRBV15 and TRBJ2-5; D ambiguous. The CDR3 has 14 amino acids. Germline CDR1 and CDR2: LNHNV and YYDKDF (reference sequence). V was shortened by 3 bases and J by 1 base, with 9 bases between the two germline ends. The CDR3: CATSSRGLQETQYF. CDR3 sequence (DNA): TGTGCCACCAGCAGTCGTGGTCTCCAAGAGACCCAGTACTTC.

V and J are TRBV7-2 and TRBJ1-2; perhaps TRBD1 as D (5 bases). There are 16 residues in the CDR3. The germline CDR1 and CDR2 sequences are SGHTA and FQGNSA. Deletions cut 2 bases from V and 6 bases from J, with 19 bases between. DNA for the CDR3: TGTGCCAGCAGCTTACAACCGGGAAGCAGGGAGCATGGCTACACCTTC. This encodes CASSLQPGSREHGYTF.

This clonotype showed up just a few times. The chain carries TRBV10-2 and TRBJ1-1; TRBD1 is a possible D gene (6 bases). V was clipped by 7 bases and J by 3 bases, with 9 bases between them. The CDR3 runs to 12 residues. Germline V gives CDR1 WSHSY, CDR2 SAAADI. The CDR3 loop reads CASTPGDTEAFF. The CDR3 DNA sequence: TGCGCCAGCACCCCAGGGGACACTGAAGCTTTCTTT.